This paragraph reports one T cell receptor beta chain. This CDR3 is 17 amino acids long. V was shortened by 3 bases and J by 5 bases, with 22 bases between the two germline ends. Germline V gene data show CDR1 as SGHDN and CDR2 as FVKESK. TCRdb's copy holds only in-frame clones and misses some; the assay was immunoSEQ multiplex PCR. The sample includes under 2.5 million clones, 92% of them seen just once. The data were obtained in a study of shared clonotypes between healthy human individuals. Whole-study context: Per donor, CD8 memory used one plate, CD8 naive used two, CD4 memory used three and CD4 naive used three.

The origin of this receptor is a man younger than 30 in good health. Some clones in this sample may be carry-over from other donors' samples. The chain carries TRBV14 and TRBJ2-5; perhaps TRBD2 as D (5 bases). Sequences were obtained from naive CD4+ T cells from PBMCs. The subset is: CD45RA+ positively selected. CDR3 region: CASSHLRRASGEETQYF. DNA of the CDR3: TGTGCCAGCAGCCACCTTCGACGGGCGAGCGGAGAGGAGACCCAGTACTTC.